Following are 26 T cell receptor beta chains from one sample sequenced in a study of CD8 T cells in Susac syndrome. cDNA came from about 0.5 to 1 ug RNA primed by random hexamers. TCRdb re-derived calls from the immunoSEQ multiplex PCR reads in MiXCR, one entry per CDR3 protein. This sample has 130,000 to 150,000 distinct CDR3 sequences, with 94% found just once. The sample was CD4+ T cells from PBMCs. These receptors came from a human donor in good health.

The chain uses TRBV6-1 and TRBJ1-2; TRBD1 aligns across 10 bases. After removal of 5 bases from V and 8 bases from J, the junction contained 14 bases not matched to a gene. Germline CDR1 reads MNHNS; CDR2 reads SASEGT. The CDR3 is made up of 16 amino acids. The CDR3, as DNA: TGTGCCAGCAGTCCCCCCCGGGACAGGGGATATAGGGGCTACACCTTC. Translated: CASSPPRDRGYRGYTF.

The chain uses TRBV19 and TRBJ1-3, with D uncertain. The ends were cut back, 4 bases at V and 0 bases at J, with 10 bases in the middle. The CDR3 is 15 amino acids. Germline CDR1 LNHDA, CDR2 SQIVND (reference sequence). This CDR3 is CASSKDGNSGNTIYF. The CDR3 DNA reads as TGTGCCAGTAGTAAGGACGGAAACTCTGGAAACACCATATATTTT.

The chain links TRBV6-4 to TRBJ1-2, with D maybe TRBD1 (5 bases). CDR1 is MRHNA, CDR2 SNTAGT, per germline. This CDR3 spans 15 amino acids. Trimming removed 4 bases from V and 0 bases from J, with 12 bases in between. The CDR3 DNA reads as TGTGCCAGCAGTGCAACAGGAGCCCCTAACTATGGCTACACCTTC. Translation gives CASSATGAPNYGYTF.

The chain employs TRBV6-5 and TRBJ2-5; 12 bases agree with TRBD2. The V segment lost 0 bases and the J segment 2 bases; nucleotides outside the gene matches: 1. The length of the CDR3 is 16 residues. Germline loops: CDR1 MNHEY, CDR2 SVGAGI. The CDR3 coding sequence is TGTGCCAGCAGTTACTCTGGGACTAGCGGGCAAGAGACCCAGTACTTC. It codes for CASSYSGTSGQETQYF.

The chain employs TRBV12-3 or TRBV12-4 and TRBJ2-2; 10 bases fit TRBD1. V was pared by 5 bases and J by 4 bases, with 4 bases of the junction left unmatched. The CDR3 loop spans 15 amino acids. In DNA, the CDR3 is TGTGCCAGCAGTCCGGGACAGGGGAGCACCGGGGAGCTGTTTTTT. It translates to CASSPGQGSTGELFF.

This clonotype appeared a single time. J is TRBJ2-2 and V is TRBV5-1, with D possibly matching TRBD1 (5 bases). Trimming pared 1 base from V and 1 base from J, leaving 11 bases between. The length of the CDR3 is 16 residues. CDR1 is SGHRS and CDR2 is YFSETQ in the germline V gene. The CDR3 sequence is CASSLTGKGNTGELFF. CDR3 in DNA: TGCGCCAGCAGCTTGACAGGCAAAGGGAACACCGGGGAGCTGTTTTTT. Full variable domain (missing parts from reference TRBV5-1 and TRBJ2-2): KAGVTQTPRYLIKTRGQQVTLSCSPISGHRSVSWYQQTPGQGLQFLFEYFSETQRNKGNFPGRFSGRQFSNSRSEMNVSTLELGDSALYLCASSLTGKGNTGELFFGEGSRLTVL.

The V gene is TRBV5-1, the J gene TRBJ1-1, with 7 bases that match TRBD1. The CDR3 has 14 amino acids. V shed 7 bases, J shed 7 bases, and the junction held 13 bases outside the gene matches. The V gene's germline CDR1 is SGHRS and CDR2 YFSETQ. The CDR3 spells CASYRQGYPYEAFF. The CDR3, as DNA: TGCGCCAGCTATCGACAGGGTTACCCCTATGAAGCTTTCTTT. Complete variable domain (other parts from reference TRBV5-1 and TRBJ1-1): KAGVTQTPRYLIKTRGQQVTLSCSPISGHRSVSWYQQTPGQGLQFLFEYFSETQRNKGNFPGRFSGRQFSNSRSEMNVSTLELGDSALYLCASYRQGYPYEAFFGQGTRLTVV.

The chain recombines TRBV2 with TRBJ2-3; D ambiguous. The CDR3 contains 10 residues. Germline V gives CDR1 SNHLY, CDR2 FYNNEI. Trimming pared 9 bases from V and 3 bases from J, leaving 4 bases between. The CDR3 spells CASRTDTQYF. In nucleotides, the CDR3 is TGTGCCAGTAGAACAGATACGCAGTATTTT. Filled out from reference TRBV2 and TRBJ2-3, the complete variable domain reads EPEVTQTPSHQVTQMGQEVILRCVPISNHLYFYWYRQILGQKVEFLVSFYNNEISEKSEIFDDQFSVERPDGSNFTLKIRSTKLEDSAMYFCASRTDTQYFGPGTRLTVL.

This clonotype was seen more than once but under ten times. The chain carries TRBV12-3 or TRBV12-4 and TRBJ2-7; D gene uncertain. Trimming removed 4 bases at V and 2 bases at J, with 9 bases between. The CDR3 has 13 residues. CDR3 sequence: CASSSGPPYEQYF. CDR3 nucleotides: TGTGCCAGCAGTTCCGGGCCCCCCTACGAGCAGTACTTC.

J is TRBJ2-7 and V is TRBV28; the D call may be TRBD1 or TRBD2 (6 bases each). This CDR3 is 15 amino acids long. Per the germline V gene, CDR1 is MDHEN and CDR2 is SYDVKM. The V end was cut by 6 bases, the J end by 6 bases, with 21 bases between. The CDR3 coding sequence is TGTGCCAGCAGGATTGACAGGCGGGACTCAGGCGAGCAGTACTTC. It is translated as CASRIDRRDSGEQYF.

CDR3 DNA: TGTGCCATCAGTGAGCGCGGGAGGTCCCTCTACGAGCAGTACTTC. This encodes CAISERGRSLYEQYF. The rearrangement joins TRBV10-3 to TRBJ2-7; 8 bases are a match to TRBD2. With V trimmed by 2 bases and J by 3 bases, 6 bases remained unmatched. CDR1 is ENHRY and CDR2 is SYGVKD in the germline V gene. This CDR3 is 15 amino acids long.

This sequence joins TRBV30 and TRBJ1-1; D remains unclear. The CDR3 runs 13 residues. Germline V gene data show CDR1 as GTSNPN and CDR2 as SVGIG (reference sequence). The V end lost 0 bases, the J end lost 5 bases, and 10 bases lay between the germline ends. For the CDR3, the DNA is TGTGCCTGGAGTGTAGAGGGAGAAACTGAAGCTTTCTTT. Translated: CAWSVEGETEAFF. The whole variable domain, filled in from reference TRBV30 and TRBJ1-1, reads SQTIHQWPATLVQPVGSPLSLECTVEGTSNPNLYWYRQAAGRGLQLLFYSVGIGQISSEVPQNLSASRPQDRQFILSSKKLLLSDSGFYLCAWSVEGETEAFFGQGTRLTVV.

CDR3 in amino acids: CASSRDFGGELFF. The CDR3 DNA follows: TGTGCCAGCAGCAGGGACTTTGGCGGGGAGCTGTTTTTT. The rearrangement joins TRBV14 to TRBJ2-2, with a weak D call TRBD2 (6 bases). CDR3 size: 13 residues. V shed 5 bases and J shed 7 bases, with 11 bases lying between them. The germline V gene has CDR1 SGHDN and CDR2 FVKESK.

The chain carries TRBV12-3 or TRBV12-4 and TRBJ2-1, with TRBD2 matching over 12 bases. The ends lost 5 bases at V and 8 bases at J; junction bases unmatched: 4. There are 14 residues in the CDR3. CDR3 nucleotide sequence: TGTGCCAGCAGTCGACTAGCGGGAGTGGATGAGCAGTTCTTC. Its translation is CASSRLAGVDEQFF.

This chain connects TRBV5-1 to TRBJ2-2; D gene uncertain. Trimming pared 5 bases from V and 7 bases from J, leaving 6 bases between. Germline V CDR1 and CDR2: SGHRS, YFSETQ. CDR3 length: 11 residues. The CDR3 nucleotides read TGCGCCAGCAGTTCTTTCGGGGAGCTGTTTTTT. Encoded protein: CASSSFGELFF.

V and J are TRBV29-1 and TRBJ2-3; no definite D call. Trimming removed 7 bases from V and 0 bases from J, with 8 bases in between. Germline V CDR1 and CDR2: SQVTM, ANQGSEA. The CDR3 runs to 12 residues. The CDR3 region is CSAGPSTDTQYF. CDR3 bases: TGCAGCGCCGGGCCCAGCACAGATACGCAGTATTTT.

The chain links TRBV9 to TRBJ2-6, with TRBD1 identical over 10 bases. CDR1 and CDR2 from the germline V gene are SGDLS and YYNGEE. Germline trimming cut 0 bases from V and 2 bases from J; bases unmatched to any gene: 5. The CDR3 runs to 18 residues. The DNA for the CDR3 is TGTGCCAGCAGCGTAGGACAGGGGGCAGGTACTGGGGCCAACGTCCTGACTTTC. Its translation is CASSVGQGAGTGANVLTF.

This clonotype is a singleton in its sample. V usage is TRBV6-2 or TRBV6-3 and J usage is TRBJ2-7, with 7 bases lining up with TRBD2. V trimming: 2 bases; J trimming: 3 bases; junction bases outside the gene matches: 1. CDR1 is MNHEY, CDR2 SVGEGT, per germline. CDR3 size: 13 residues. The CDR3 sequence: CASSYERGYEQYF. The CDR3 region has the DNA TGTGCCAGCAGTTACGAGCGGGGCTACGAGCAGTACTTC.

The chain employs TRBV11-2 and TRBJ2-4; the D gene is possibly TRBD2 (6 bases). The germline V gene encodes CDR1 SGHAT and CDR2 FQNNGV. This CDR3 has 15 amino acids. V lost 6 bases and J 0 bases, leaving 12 bases between the germline ends. The CDR3 here is CASSPIAVAKNIQYF. The CDR3 bases are TGTGCCAGCAGTCCTATAGCGGTAGCCAAAAACATTCAGTACTTC.

The V gene is TRBV30, the J gene TRBJ2-7; no clear D. The germline V gene encodes CDR1 GTSNPN and CDR2 SVGIG (reference sequence). Trimming removed 1 base at V and 2 bases at J, with 12 bases between. This CDR3 region has 14 residues. CDR3 in DNA: TGTGCCTGGAGTGCCCTCGCACCTACCTACGAGCAGTACTTC. It yields the protein CAWSALAPTYEQYF.

This clonotype appeared a single time. The chain joins TRBV7-9 to TRBJ2-5; maybe TRBD1 (6 bases). Looked up from germline, CDR1 is SEHNR and CDR2 is FQNEAQ (reference sequence). The CDR3 totals 14 residues. V lost 0 bases to trimming and J lost 5 bases, with 10 bases between them. CDR3: CASSLAAGDETQYF. The CDR3 DNA reads as TGTGCCAGCAGCTTAGCGGCAGGGGATGAGACCCAGTACTTC.

In its sample, this clonotype was seen once. The chain couples TRBV5-1 to TRBJ2-1; D unresolved. Trimming left V 7 bases short and J 6 bases short, with 8 bases between. The CDR3 consists of 11 residues. CDR1 is SGHRS, CDR2 YFSETQ, per germline. The CDR3 loop reads CASEGVNEQFF. CDR3 nucleotide sequence: TGCGCCAGCGAAGGAGTCAATGAGCAGTTCTTC. Full variable domain (outside the CDR3, taken from reference TRBV5-1 and TRBJ2-1): KAGVTQTPRYLIKTRGQQVTLSCSPISGHRSVSWYQQTPGQGLQFLFEYFSETQRNKGNFPGRFSGRQFSNSRSEMNVSTLELGDSALYLCASEGVNEQFFGPGTRLTVL.

The rearrangement links TRBV12-3 or TRBV12-4 to TRBJ2-7; D unclear. The CDR3 has 14 amino acids. Trimming removed 1 base from V and 2 bases from J, with 9 bases in between. The CDR3 reads CASSLGPGTYEQYF. The CDR3, as DNA: TGTGCCAGCAGTTTAGGCCCAGGAACCTACGAGCAGTACTTC.

The chain couples TRBV12-3 or TRBV12-4 to TRBJ2-2, with unresolved D. The CDR3 totals 10 residues. Trimming pared 8 bases from V and 6 bases from J, leaving 4 bases between. In DNA form, the CDR3 reads TGTGCCAGCTCGTCCGGGGAGCTGTTTTTT. Its protein is CASSSGELFF.

Here the CDR3 reads CASQGGRLDTEAFF. Here the CDR3 DNA reads TGTGCCAGCCAGGGGGGCAGGTTGGACACTGAAGCTTTCTTT. The chain employs TRBV7-8 and TRBJ1-1; 7 bases are a match to TRBD1. The germline V gene encodes CDR1 SGHVS and CDR2 FQNEAQ. This CDR3 is built from 14 residues. V was pared by 8 bases and J by 3 bases, with 9 bases of the junction left unmatched. Supplemented by reference TRBV7-8 and TRBJ1-1, the full variable domain reads GAGVSQSPRYKVAKRGQDVALRCDPISGHVSLFWYQQALGQGPEFLTYFQNEAQLDKSGLPSDRFFAERPEGSVSTLKIQRTQQEDSAVYLCASQGGRLDTEAFFGQGTRLTVV.

The chain recombines TRBV20-1 with TRBJ2-7, with D possibly TRBD1 on 6 matching bases. The V and J ends lost 0 bases and 1 base respectively, with 10 bases between them. Germline V gene data show CDR1 as DFQATT and CDR2 as SNEGSKA (reference sequence). This CDR3 comprises 14 residues. CDR3 amino acids: CSARDEQGSYEQYF. The CDR3 nucleotides are TGCAGTGCTAGAGACGAACAGGGATCCTACGAGCAGTACTTC.